The rows below give T cell receptor beta chains drawn from one sample of a study of shared clonotypes between healthy human individuals. The method was immunoSEQ multiplex PCR; TCRdb's version includes in-frame clones alone and lacks a portion of them. The sample shows a few hundred thousand clones, 95% to 96% of them seen only once. The source material was naive CD8+ T cells sorted from blood. Every receptor here comes from a woman in her 30s in good health. CDR3s include the opening cysteine and the closing phenylalanine or tryptophan. Fields, in order: D gene, V gene, J gene, clone size, CDR3 protein, CDR3 DNA. D genes are given only for firm matches. Clone size is shown for a subset of rows, as once, few, many or a class of expanded clone.

d_call: .; v_call: TRBV11-3; j_call: TRBJ2-2; clone_size: .; cdr3_aa: CASSPNAGAGELFF; cdr3_nt: TGTGCCAGCAGTCCTAACGCAGGGGCCGGGGAGCTGTTTTTT
d_call: .; v_call: TRBV7-2; j_call: TRBJ2-3; clone_size: .; cdr3_aa: CASSFMRGPDTQYF; cdr3_nt: TGTGCCAGCAGCTTTATGCGGGGGCCAGATACGCAGTATTTT
d_call: TRBD1; v_call: TRBV5-6; j_call: TRBJ2-1; clone_size: .; cdr3_aa: CASSVSDRRHEQFF; cdr3_nt: TGTGCCAGCAGCGTCTCGGACAGGAGACATGAGCAGTTCTTC
d_call: TRBD2; v_call: TRBV7-8; j_call: TRBJ2-7; clone_size: once; cdr3_aa: CASSFFSGTSYEQYF; cdr3_nt: TGTGCCAGCAGCTTTTTTAGCGGGACTTCCTACGAGCAGTACTTC
d_call: TRBD2; v_call: TRBV27; j_call: TRBJ2-3; clone_size: .; cdr3_aa: CASSSSGITDTQYF; cdr3_nt: TGTGCCAGCAGTTCGAGCGGGATCACAGATACGCAGTATTTT
d_call: .; v_call: TRBV11-2; j_call: TRBJ1-3; clone_size: .; cdr3_aa: CASRFTGGGNTIYF; cdr3_nt: TGTGCCAGCAGATTCACGGGGGGCGGAAACACCATATATTTT
d_call: .; v_call: TRBV28; j_call: TRBJ1-3; clone_size: .; cdr3_aa: CASSWRGAGGNTIYF; cdr3_nt: TGTGCCAGCAGCTGGCGGGGGGCGGGAGGAAACACCATATATTTT
d_call: .; v_call: TRBV7-9; j_call: TRBJ2-7; clone_size: .; cdr3_aa: CASSSSRTLYEQYF; cdr3_nt: TGTGCCAGCAGCTCGAGCAGGACCCTCTACGAGCAGTACTTC
d_call: .; v_call: TRBV4-1; j_call: TRBJ2-3; clone_size: .; cdr3_aa: CASSQGLPDTQYF; cdr3_nt: TGCGCCAGCAGCCAAGGCCTCCCCGATACGCAGTATTTT
d_call: TRBD1; v_call: TRBV27; j_call: TRBJ1-1; clone_size: .; cdr3_aa: CASGTGDTEAFF; cdr3_nt: TGTGCCAGCGGCACAGGGGACACTGAAGCTTTCTTT
d_call: .; v_call: TRBV19; j_call: TRBJ1-1; clone_size: .; cdr3_aa: CASSIRQNEAFF; cdr3_nt: TGTGCCAGTAGTATCCGACAGAATGAAGCTTTCTTT
d_call: .; v_call: TRBV10-3; j_call: TRBJ2-1; clone_size: once; cdr3_aa: CAISESRAAYNEQFF; cdr3_nt: TGTGCCATCAGTGAGAGTCGGGCGGCGTACAATGAGCAGTTCTTC
d_call: TRBD1; v_call: TRBV27; j_call: TRBJ2-2; clone_size: .; cdr3_aa: CATQDRGVYTGELFF; cdr3_nt: TGTGCCACTCAAGACAGGGGTGTGTACACCGGGGAGCTGTTTTTT
d_call: TRBD2; v_call: TRBV14; j_call: TRBJ2-1; clone_size: .; cdr3_aa: CASSQGWREARSSYNEQFF; cdr3_nt: TGTGCCAGCAGCCAAGGTTGGCGGGAGGCCCGGAGCTCCTACAATGAGCAGTTCTTC
d_call: .; v_call: TRBV6-5; j_call: TRBJ2-2; clone_size: .; cdr3_aa: CASSSSGELFF; cdr3_nt: TGTGCCAGCAGTTCCTCAGGGGAGCTGTTTTTT
d_call: TRBD2; v_call: TRBV4-1; j_call: TRBJ2-7; clone_size: .; cdr3_aa: CASSSKGGGRGTDEQYF; cdr3_nt: TGCGCCAGCAGCTCGAAGGGCGGCGGGAGGGGTACCGACGAGCAGTACTTC
d_call: .; v_call: TRBV19; j_call: TRBJ1-1; clone_size: .; cdr3_aa: CASSIAEGWYTEAFF; cdr3_nt: TGTGCCAGTAGTATAGCTGAGGGGTGGTACACTGAAGCTTTCTTT
d_call: .; v_call: TRBV27; j_call: TRBJ1-5; clone_size: .; cdr3_aa: CASRYVAGSQPQHF; cdr3_nt: TGTGCCAGCAGGTATGTCGCGGGCTCCCAGCCCCAGCATTTT
d_call: .; v_call: TRBV7-8; j_call: TRBJ2-7; clone_size: .; cdr3_aa: CASSLGQTAYEQYF; cdr3_nt: TGTGCCAGCAGCTTAGGCCAGACCGCCTACGAGCAGTACTTC
d_call: .; v_call: TRBV5-8; j_call: TRBJ2-3; clone_size: .; cdr3_aa: CASRRVDGHADTQYF; cdr3_nt: TGTGCCAGCAGAAGGGTCGACGGGCACGCAGATACGCAGTATTTT
d_call: .; v_call: TRBV4-2; j_call: TRBJ2-7; clone_size: .; cdr3_aa: CASSQALETYEQYF; cdr3_nt: TGTGCCAGCAGCCAAGCCCTAGAAACCTACGAGCAGTACTTC
d_call: .; v_call: TRBV29-1; j_call: TRBJ1-4; clone_size: .; cdr3_aa: CSVAIGQSEKLFF; cdr3_nt: TGCAGCGTTGCCATCGGGCAGTCTGAAAAACTGTTTTTT
d_call: .; v_call: TRBV4-1; j_call: TRBJ2-1; clone_size: .; cdr3_aa: CASSQGSSNEQFF; cdr3_nt: TGCGCCAGTTCACAGGGTTCGAGCAATGAGCAGTTCTTC
d_call: TRBD2; v_call: TRBV19; j_call: TRBJ2-7; clone_size: .; cdr3_aa: CASSIDLAGVLEQYF; cdr3_nt: TGTGCCAGTAGTATAGATCTAGCGGGAGTCTTGGAGCAGTACTTC
d_call: TRBD1; v_call: TRBV27; j_call: TRBJ1-5; clone_size: .; cdr3_aa: CASSQRTGGEGSQHF; cdr3_nt: TGTGCCAGCAGTCAACGGACAGGGGGCGAAGGGTCCCAGCATTTT